The 2 T cell receptor beta chains listed next were all sequenced from one sample in a study of Tregs in tolerant kidney transplant recipients. Method: immunoSEQ multiplex PCR; TCRdb's copy keeps in-frame clones and lacks some. Of about 100,000 clones in the sample, 93% were seen once. Sequences were derived from CD4+ T cells from blood, sampled before the transplant. These receptors were obtained from a human donor who received a combined kidney and bone marrow transplant.

This chain links TRBV2 with TRBJ2-1, with D possibly being TRBD1 (6 bases). Germline V gene data show CDR1 as SNHLY and CDR2 as FYNNEI. Trimming removed 7 bases at V and 3 bases at J, with 13 bases between. This CDR3 spans 14 amino acids. The DNA for the CDR3 is TGTGCCAGCACCGGGACAACACTCTACAATGAGCAGTTCTTC. Its protein product is CASTGTTLYNEQFF.

V is TRBV18 and J is TRBJ2-2, with 7 bases fitting TRBD2. Germline loops: CDR1 KGHSH, CDR2 LQKENI. Germline trimming cut 4 bases from V and 0 bases from J; bases unmatched to any gene: 5. The CDR3 loop spans 16 amino acids. CDR3 coding DNA: TGTGCCAGCTCACGTTCTCGGGGGGCGAACACCGGGGAGCTGTTTTTT. The encoded protein is CASSRSRGANTGELFF.